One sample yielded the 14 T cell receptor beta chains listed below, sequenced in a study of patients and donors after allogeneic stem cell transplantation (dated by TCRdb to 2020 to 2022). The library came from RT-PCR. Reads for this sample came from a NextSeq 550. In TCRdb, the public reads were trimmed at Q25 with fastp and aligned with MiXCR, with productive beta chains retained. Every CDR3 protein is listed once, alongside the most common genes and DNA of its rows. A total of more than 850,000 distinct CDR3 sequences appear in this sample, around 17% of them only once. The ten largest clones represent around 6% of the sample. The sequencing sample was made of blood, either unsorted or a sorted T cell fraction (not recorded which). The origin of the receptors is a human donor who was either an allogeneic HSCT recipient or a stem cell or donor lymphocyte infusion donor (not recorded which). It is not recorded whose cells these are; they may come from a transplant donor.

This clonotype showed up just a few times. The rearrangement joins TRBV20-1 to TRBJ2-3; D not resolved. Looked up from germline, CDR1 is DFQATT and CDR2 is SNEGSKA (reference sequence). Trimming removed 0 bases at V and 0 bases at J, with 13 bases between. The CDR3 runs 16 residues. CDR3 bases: TGCAGTGCTAGAGATGGTTCAGGCGCTAGCACAGATACGCAGTATTTT. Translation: CSARDGSGASTDTQYF.

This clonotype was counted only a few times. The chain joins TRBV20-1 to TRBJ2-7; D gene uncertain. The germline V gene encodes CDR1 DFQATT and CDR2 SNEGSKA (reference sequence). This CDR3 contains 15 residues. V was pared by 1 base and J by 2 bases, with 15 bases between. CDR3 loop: CSARAFGLDAYEQYF. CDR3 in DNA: TGCAGTGCTAGAGCTTTTGGCCTGGATGCCTACGAGCAGTACTTC.

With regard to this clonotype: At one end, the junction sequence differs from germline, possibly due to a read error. This CDR3 is CASSLGQGLYF. The CDR3 DNA reads as TGTGCCAGCAGCCTCGGACAGGGCCTCTACTTT. J is TRBJ1-6 and V is TRBV7-9; TRBD1 aligns across 8 bases. The germline gives CDR1 SEHNR, CDR2 FQNEAQ (reference sequence). The length of the CDR3 is 11 residues.

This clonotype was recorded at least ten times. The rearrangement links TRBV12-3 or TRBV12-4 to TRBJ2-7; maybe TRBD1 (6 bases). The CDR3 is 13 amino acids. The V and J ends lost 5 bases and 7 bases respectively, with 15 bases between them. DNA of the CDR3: TGTGCCAGCAGTCCCCGGGACACCGTGGAGCAGTACTTC. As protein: CASSPRDTVEQYF.

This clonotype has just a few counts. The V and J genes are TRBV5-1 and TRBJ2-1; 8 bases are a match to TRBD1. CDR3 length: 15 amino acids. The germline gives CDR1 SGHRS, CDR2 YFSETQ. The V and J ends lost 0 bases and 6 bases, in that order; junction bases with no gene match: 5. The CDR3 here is CASSLARQGINEQFF. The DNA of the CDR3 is TGCGCCAGCAGCTTGGCGAGACAGGGGATCAATGAGCAGTTCTTC.

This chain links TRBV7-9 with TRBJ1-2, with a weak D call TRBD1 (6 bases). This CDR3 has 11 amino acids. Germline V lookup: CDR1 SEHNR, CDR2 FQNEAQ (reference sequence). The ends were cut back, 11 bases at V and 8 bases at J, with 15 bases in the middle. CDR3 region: CAPGGPSGYTF. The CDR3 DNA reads TGTGCCCCGGGGGGCCCGTCCGGCTACACCTTC.

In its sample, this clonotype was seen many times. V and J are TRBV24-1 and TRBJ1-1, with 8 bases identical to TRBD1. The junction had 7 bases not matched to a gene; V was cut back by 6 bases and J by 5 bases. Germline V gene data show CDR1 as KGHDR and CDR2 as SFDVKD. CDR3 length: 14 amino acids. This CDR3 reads CATSKTGAVTEAFF. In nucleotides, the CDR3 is TGTGCCACCAGTAAGACAGGGGCAGTAACTGAAGCTTTCTTT.

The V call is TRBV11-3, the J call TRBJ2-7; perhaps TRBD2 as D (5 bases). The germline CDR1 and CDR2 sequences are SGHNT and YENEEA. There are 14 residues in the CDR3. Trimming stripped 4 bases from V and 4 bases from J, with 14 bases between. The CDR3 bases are TGTGCCAGCAGCTCTGCGGGTTTTGCTTACGAGCAGTACTTC. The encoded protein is CASSSAGFAYEQYF.

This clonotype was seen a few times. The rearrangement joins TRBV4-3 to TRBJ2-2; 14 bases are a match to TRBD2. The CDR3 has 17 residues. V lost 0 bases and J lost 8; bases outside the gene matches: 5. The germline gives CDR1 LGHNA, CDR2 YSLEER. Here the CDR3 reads CASSQDGTSGGSGELFF. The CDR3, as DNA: TGCGCCAGCAGCCAAGATGGGACTAGCGGGGGTTCTGGGGAGCTGTTTTTT.

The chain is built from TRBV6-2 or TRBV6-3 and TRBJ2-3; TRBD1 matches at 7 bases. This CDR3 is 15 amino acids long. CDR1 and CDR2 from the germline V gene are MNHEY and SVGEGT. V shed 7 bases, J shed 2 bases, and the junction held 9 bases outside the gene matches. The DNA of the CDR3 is TGTGCCAGCACCCGGGACAGCAGTTTCACAGATACGCAGTATTTT. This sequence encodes CASTRDSSFTDTQYF.

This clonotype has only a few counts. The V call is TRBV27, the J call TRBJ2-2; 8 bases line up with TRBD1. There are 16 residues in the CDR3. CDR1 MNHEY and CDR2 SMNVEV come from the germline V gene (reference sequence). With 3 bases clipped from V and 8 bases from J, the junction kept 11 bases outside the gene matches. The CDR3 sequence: CASSFSPDRAGGELFF. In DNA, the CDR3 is TGTGCCAGCAGTTTCTCCCCGGACAGGGCGGGGGGGGAGCTGTTTTTT.

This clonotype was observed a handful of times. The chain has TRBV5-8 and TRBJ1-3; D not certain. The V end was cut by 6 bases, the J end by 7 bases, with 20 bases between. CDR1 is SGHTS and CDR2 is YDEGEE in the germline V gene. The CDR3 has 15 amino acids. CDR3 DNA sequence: TGTGCCAGCACCCCGGACGGCGGGAGGAAGAACACCATATATTTT. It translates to CASTPDGGRKNTIYF.

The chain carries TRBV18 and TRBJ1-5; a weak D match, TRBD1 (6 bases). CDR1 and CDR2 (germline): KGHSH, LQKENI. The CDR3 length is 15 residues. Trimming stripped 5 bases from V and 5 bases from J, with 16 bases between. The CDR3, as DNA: TGTGCCAGCTCAGCCCGGGACAACTCCGATCAGCCCCAGCATTTT. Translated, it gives CASSARDNSDQPQHF.

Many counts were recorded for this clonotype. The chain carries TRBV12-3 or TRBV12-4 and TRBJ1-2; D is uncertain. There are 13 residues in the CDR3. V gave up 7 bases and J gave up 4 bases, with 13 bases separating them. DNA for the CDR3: TGTGCCAGCAAACTCGTGGGAGGCTATGGCTACACCTTC. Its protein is CASKLVGGYGYTF.